This T cell receptor beta chain was profiled in a study of T-cell reconstitution after alpha-beta-depleted transplantation in children. Unique molecular identifiers featured in how the TCRbeta library was prepared. TCRdb itself ran the PCR reads through MiXCR, one entry per CDR3 protein. The sample holds roughly 90,000 distinct CDR3 sequences, less than 15% seen once. This clonotype was observed at least ten times. The V end lost 4 bases, the J end lost 4 bases, and 8 bases lay between the germline ends. CDR1 is MNHEY and CDR2 is SMNVEV in the germline V gene (reference sequence). The CDR3 loop spans 13 amino acids.

The specimen comprised PBMCs from the stem cell graft donor, sampled from the stem cell graft. This chain joins TRBV27 and TRBJ1-5; D not certain. The source is a human donor who donated a stem cell graft to a child with inherited bone marrow failure. CDR3 sequence reads: CASSYVINQPQHF. In nucleotides, the CDR3 is TGTGCCAGCAGTTACGTAATAAATCAGCCCCAGCATTTT.